The clone carrying this TCR beta chain was counted a single time. Its antigen is not known. The sample comes from a study of cytomegalovirus exposure and HLA in healthy donors. General study results and limits: The classifier was said to identify cytomegalovirus status with high specificity and sensitivity.

13 Jbeta primers and 60 Vbeta primers were used for the PCR. Profiling relied on immunoSEQ multiplex PCR, and the TCRdb table lists in-frame clones only, not all of them. The sample lists about 130,000 clones; 80% were seen once. CDR3 length: 15 amino acids. The V and J ends lost 6 bases and 0 bases, in that order; junction bases with no gene match: 6. Germline V gives CDR1 MNHEY, CDR2 SVGAGI. The specimen was PBMCs. The chain combines TRBV6-5 with TRBJ2-7, with 9 nucleotides matching TRBD1. The origin of this receptor is a male donor in good health and CMV-seronegative. DNA for the CDR3: TGTGCCAGCAGGCCCGGGACAGGGAGCTCCTACGAGCAGTACTTC. Encoded protein: CASRPGTGSSYEQYF.